This T cell receptor beta chain was observed in a study of T cell responses to AZD1222 COVID-19 vaccine (dated by TCRdb to the early 2020s). With regard to the full study: AZD1222 recipients whose second dose came at about 4 weeks and those whose second dose came at about 12 weeks were combined into one group, since spike-specific TCR depth and breadth did not differ between the two schedules. TCR sequencing was performed for roughly 240 trial participants, of whom about 200 were given two doses of AZD1222 and roughly 25 were given two doses of MenACWY control vaccine. Trial participants were enrolled by age into 18-55, 56-69 and 70-plus year subgroups, with roughly 150, 30 and 60 TCR-sequenced participants respectively. What the authors observed across the whole study: The whole spike protein was spanned by vaccine-associated CD4 TCRs, and dominant responses were seen in regions 160-218 and 743-854. Most participants were white British and females outnumbered males, and the authors suggested that clonal diversity may have been underestimated. Reportedly, almost half of the unique spike-specific TCRs recognized epitopes lying outside the regions that are mutated in the B.1.351 and B.1.1.7 variants. After two AZD1222 doses, both the breadth and the depth of spike-specific TCRs were significantly higher than at day 0 and than in MenACWY recipients. Because no day 14 peak-response samples were available, the repertoires could be characterized only after the peak T cell response. Only five to seven AZD1222 recipients were SARS-CoV-2 seropositive at baseline, limiting conclusions about previously exposed vaccinees. In the small 56-69-year group, the increase in depth fell short of significance, most likely because of low power.

The sample's time point label, in plain terms: baseline before first vaccination. The vaccinee samples were drawn from two UK trials, COV001 and COV002, one of which was a single-blind randomized controlled phase 2/3 trial testing AZD1222 (ChAdOx1 nCoV-19) in healthy adults. For TCRbeta chain sequencing, PBMC samples from trial participants were taken at day 0 and at day 28 after the second dose. Regarding this clone: Its antigen is not yet known. Base qualities are not at hand, and no much larger clone is one base apart.

The CDR3 regions of human TCRbeta chains were analyzed by immunosequencing. In the original analysis: TCRs in the repertoires were compared against a reference library of SARS-CoV-2-specific TCRs that had been generated with the MIRA antigen-specificity platform. Breadth meant the fraction of unique TCRs that were SARS-CoV-2-associated, whereas depth meant the fraction of total T cells that were SARS-CoV-2-associated. Using the MIRA data, each spike-specific TCR was assigned both to the spike region to which the TCR was reactive and to a CD4 or CD8 class. Log10-transformed breadth and depth values were compared by one-way ANOVA with Sidak's multiple comparisons tests. The clones in this table, taken by TCRdb from immuneACCESS, are in-frame only. Not every clone is retained; where verified, under half of the shortfall comes from an unresolved V gene, and the cause of the rest is unknown. The V and J calls and clone size were taken over from that table, and D and trimming were inferred from the DNA. This sample comprises approximately 110,000 clones, approximately 88% of them detected only once. Jointly, the top ten make up approximately 5% of the sample.

Sequencing was performed on peripheral blood, taken on day 0 of AZD1222 vaccination. The TCR sequence derives from an adult in good health.

The CDR3 has the sequence CASSLQGEYEQYF. The DNA sequence is TGTGCCAGCAGCTTACAAGGGGAATACGAGCAGTACTTC. The sequence links TRBV7-2 to TRBJ2-7, with TRBD1 tentatively as D gene (5 bases match). The CDR3 covers 13 residues, taking in both the cysteine and the phenylalanine. Here the CDR3 DNA is all that survives: 39 bases in frame from base 1. As encoded in the germline V gene, CDR1 is SGHTA while CDR2 is FQGNSA. V lost 2 bases and J lost 4 bases; the stretch between them is 9 bases long.